These 14 T cell receptor beta chains originate from one sample sequenced in a study of blood T cell repertoires in COVID-19. Sequencing used immunoSEQ multiplex PCR; TCRdb keeps in-frame clones, though not all of them. This sample yields some 75,000 clones, of which 75% to 95% are seen a single time; 6.9% belongs to the top ten. Specimen: peripheral blood. The receptors were sampled from a human donor in a cohort sampled during active COVID-19.

This chain uses TRBV10-2 with TRBJ1-4; TRBD1 is a possible D gene (5 bases). This CDR3 spans 15 amino acids. CDR1 and CDR2 from the germline V gene are WSHSY and SAAADI. V was clipped by 4 bases and J by 3 bases, with 12 bases between them. The CDR3 nucleotides are TGCGCCAGCAGTGTGGCGGGGGGGGCTAATGAAAAACTGTTTTTT. Translating gives CASSVAGGANEKLFF.

V is TRBV18 and J is TRBJ2-7; 7 nucleotides line up with TRBD1. The CDR3 runs 14 residues. Unmatched junction bases numbered 11, after V lost 3 bases and J lost 9 bases. Germline V gives CDR1 KGHSH, CDR2 LQKENI. DNA of the CDR3: TGTGCCAGCTCACCTCAGGGGGACAGACCGGGGCAGTACTTC. Its translation is CASSPQGDRPGQYF.

The rearrangement links TRBV3-1 (or the pseudogene TRBV3-2) to TRBJ1-3, with 7 positions matching TRBD1. The CDR3 extends over 16 amino acids. Trimming removed 3 bases from V and 4 bases from J; junction bases left unmatched: 9. Germline values: CDR1 LGHDT, CDR2 YNNKEL (reference sequence). The CDR3 sequence is CASSHSHRGSGNTIYF. The CDR3 nucleotides read TGTGCCAGCAGCCACTCACACAGGGGATCGGGAAACACCATATATTTT.

The V and J genes are TRBV18 and TRBJ2-2, with D perhaps TRBD2 (5 bases). Germline CDR1 is KGHSH and CDR2 is LQKENI. There are 16 residues in the CDR3. Trimming took 0 bases from V and 4 from J, leaving 12 bases between them. In nucleotides, the CDR3 is TGTGCCAGCTCACCACCGAGTCAGCGGCGCACCGGGGAGCTGTTTTTT. It specifies CASSPPSQRRTGELFF.

This clone appeared once. The chain has TRBV29-1 and TRBJ1-1; 9 positions agree with TRBD1. This CDR3 contains 12 residues. Germline values: CDR1 SQVTM, CDR2 ANQGSEA. V lost 6 bases and J lost 10; bases outside the gene matches: 9. The CDR3 nucleotides read TGCAGCGTCAGGGGACAGGGTCATGGAGCTTTCTTT. Protein: CSVRGQGHGAFF.

This chain connects TRBV4-3 to TRBJ1-5, with D perhaps TRBD1 (5 bases). Germline loops: CDR1 LGHNA, CDR2 YSLEER. The CDR3 length is 14 residues. With 0 bases removed from V and 4 bases from J, the gap between germline ends came to 7 bases. CDR3 coding DNA: TGCGCCAGCAGCCAAGATCGGGGGAATCAGCCCCAGCATTTT. This codes for CASSQDRGNQPQHF.

The chain employs TRBV7-2 and TRBJ2-3, with 8 bases fitting TRBD2. J was trimmed by 5 bases and V by 5 bases; bases with no gene match: 12. This CDR3 region has 16 residues. Germline V CDR1 and CDR2: SGHTA, FQGNSA. The CDR3 region has the DNA TGTGCCAGCAGCAAGGCCGGGGGGGCCGGGGTAGATACGCAGTATTTT. Translated: CASSKAGGAGVDTQYF.

The chain combines TRBV11-2 with TRBJ1-1, with no clear D. This CDR3 spans 13 amino acids. The ends were cut back, 2 bases at V and 1 base at J, with 5 bases in the middle. The germline CDR1 and CDR2 sequences are SGHAT and FQNNGV. The CDR3 nucleotides read TGTGCCAGCAGCTTATCCTCGAACACTGAAGCTTTCTTT. It codes for CASSLSSNTEAFF. The variable domain in full, completed from reference TRBV11-2 and TRBJ1-1, reads EAGVAQSPRYKIIEKRQSVAFWCNPISGHATLYWYQQILGQGPKLLIQFQNNGVVDDSQLPKDRFSAERLKGVDSTLKIQPAKLEDSAVYLCASSLSSNTEAFFGQGTRLTVV.

The genes are TRBV5-1 and TRBJ1-4; weak D call: TRBD1 (5 bases). In germline, CDR1 is SGHRS, CDR2 YFSETQ. V was trimmed by 1 base and J by 5 bases, leaving 12 bases between them. The CDR3 is 15 amino acids. The CDR3 here is CASSLSGGENEKLFF. The CDR3 DNA reads TGCGCCAGCAGCTTGTCGGGGGGAGAAAATGAAAAACTGTTTTTT.

This clone was detected once. This chain connects TRBV14 to TRBJ2-5, with 7 bases fitting TRBD1. V was pared by 4 bases and J by 2 bases, with 4 bases of the junction left unmatched. The CDR3 covers 14 residues. Germline V gene lookup returns CDR1 SGHDN and CDR2 FVKESK. CDR3 nucleotide sequence: TGTGCCAGCAGCCGTCACAGGGGTCAAGAGACCCAGTACTTC. Translating gives CASSRHRGQETQYF.

The rearrangement joins TRBV5-4 to TRBJ2-2; 13 bases are a match to TRBD2. The ends lost 4 bases at V and 4 bases at J; junction bases unmatched: 10. This CDR3 is 18 amino acids long. Germline V gene data show CDR1 as SGHNT and CDR2 as YYREEE (reference sequence). CDR3 sequence: CASSPGLAGAGATGELFF. As DNA, the CDR3 is TGTGCCAGCAGCCCCGGACTAGCGGGGGCGGGAGCCACCGGGGAGCTGTTTTTT. The variable domain in full, completed from reference TRBV5-4 and TRBJ2-2, reads ETGVTQSPTHLIKTRGQQVTLRCSSQSGHNTVSWYQQALGQGPQFIFQYYREEENGRGNFPPRFSGLQFPNYSSELNVNALELDDSALYLCASSPGLAGAGATGELFFGEGSRLTVL.

The CDR3 here is CASSFITEAFF. CDR3 in DNA: TGTGCCAGCAGTTTTATCACTGAAGCTTTCTTT. The rearrangement links TRBV28 to TRBJ1-1; D uncertain. V dropped 3 bases and J dropped 4 bases, with 3 bases sitting between them. This CDR3 spans 11 amino acids. The germline V gene has CDR1 MDHEN and CDR2 SYDVKM.

This sequence joins TRBV6-5 and TRBJ2-7, with 12 bases lining up with TRBD1. The CDR3 has 15 residues. J lost 3 bases, V lost 2 bases, and 2 bases had no gene match. Germline values: CDR1 MNHEY, CDR2 SVGAGI. CDR3 amino acids: CASSYGTGGFYEQYF. DNA for the CDR3: TGTGCCAGCAGTTACGGGACAGGGGGCTTCTACGAGCAGTACTTC.

The V call is TRBV19, the J call TRBJ2-2; D is possibly TRBD1 (6 bases). This CDR3 is 15 amino acids long. The germline V gene has CDR1 LNHDA and CDR2 SQIVND (reference sequence). V was clipped by 2 bases and J by 2 bases, with 9 bases between them. The CDR3 loop reads CASSIRTANTGELFF. Here the CDR3 DNA reads TGTGCCAGTAGTATAAGGACAGCAAACACCGGGGAGCTGTTTTTT.